The clone carrying this TCR beta chain was seen ten or more times. Its antigen is as yet unknown. The CDR3 is 13 amino acids. Germline V gene data show CDR1 as DFQATT and CDR2 as SNEGSKA (reference sequence). Trimming pared 6 bases from V and 3 bases from J, leaving 15 bases between. Ophthalmopathy patients showed a Clinical Activity Score of at least 3, NOSPECS grade of at least 4 and duration under 3 months. This sample stems from a study of T cells in Graves' hyperthyroidism and ophthalmopathy. Study-level results: Most thyroid clonotypes expanded above 0.001 were also detected in blood. A model built on 13 V-J features separated ophthalmopathy from stable hyperthyroidism.

Amplification targeted TCR beta CDR3 regions from RNA transcripts. Primed by the HTBI set, a first-round RT-PCR was run on the TCR CDR3. In TCRdb, the multiplex PCR reads were re-called with MiXCR into one record per CDR3 protein. Among about 610,000 distinct CDR3 sequences, 14% to 15% were seen once, and the ten largest hold approximately 4.2%. Sequencing input: blood. The J gene is TRBJ2-7, the V gene TRBV20-1, with D perhaps TRBD2 (5 bases). The clonotype was recovered from a woman between 35 and 50 years old with Graves' ophthalmopathy. CDR3 nucleotide sequence: TGCAGTGCGACGAGGGCAGGTTACTACGAGCAGTACTTC. Translated: CSATRAGYYEQYF.